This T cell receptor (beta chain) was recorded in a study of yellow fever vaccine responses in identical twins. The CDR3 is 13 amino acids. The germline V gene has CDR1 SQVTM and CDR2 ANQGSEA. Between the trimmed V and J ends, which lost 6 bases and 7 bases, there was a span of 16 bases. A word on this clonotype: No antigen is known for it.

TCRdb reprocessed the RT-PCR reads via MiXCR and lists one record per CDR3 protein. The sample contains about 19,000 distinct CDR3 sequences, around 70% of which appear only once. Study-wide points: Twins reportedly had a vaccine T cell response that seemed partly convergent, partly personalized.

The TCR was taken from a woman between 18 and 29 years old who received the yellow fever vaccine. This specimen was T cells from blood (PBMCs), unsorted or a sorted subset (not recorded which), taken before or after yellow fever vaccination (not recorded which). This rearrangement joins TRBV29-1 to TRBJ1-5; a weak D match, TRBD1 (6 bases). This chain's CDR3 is CSVTQGMGQPQHF. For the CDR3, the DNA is TGCAGCGTGACACAGGGAATGGGACAGCCCCAGCATTTT.